This entry concerns a single T cell receptor beta chain. Noted time point: pre-treatment sample, taken before nivolumab and TIL therapy. Adults with stage 4 NSCLC were enrolled in a phase I trial. This was the immunoSEQ v3 assay. Libraries were sequenced to 2 million to 2.5 million read pairs (survey) or roughly 4.5-6 million (deep). TCRdb's copy holds only in-frame clones and misses some; the assay was immunoSEQ multiplex PCR. The sample consists of just over 45,000 clones, roughly 85% of them appearing once. This entry is derived from a study of TIL therapy for anti-PD-1-resistant metastatic lung cancer. Study as a whole: Tumors were harvested before any PD-1/PD-L1 blockade. Median tumor mutation burden was approximately 1.5 mutations per megabase.

Germline V gives CDR1 SGHTA, CDR2 FQGTGA. The germline V and J ends were trimmed by 6 bases and 1 base, with 6 bases remaining between them. There are 13 residues in the CDR3. Sequences were derived from blood, sampled at baseline. The clonotype originates from a man between 65 and 85 years old with non-small cell lung cancer. The chain has TRBV7-3 and TRBJ2-2, with D possibly being TRBD2 (5 bases). The CDR3 is CASRSGNTGELFF. The DNA of the CDR3 is TGTGCCAGCAGAAGCGGGAACACCGGGGAGCTGTTTTTT.